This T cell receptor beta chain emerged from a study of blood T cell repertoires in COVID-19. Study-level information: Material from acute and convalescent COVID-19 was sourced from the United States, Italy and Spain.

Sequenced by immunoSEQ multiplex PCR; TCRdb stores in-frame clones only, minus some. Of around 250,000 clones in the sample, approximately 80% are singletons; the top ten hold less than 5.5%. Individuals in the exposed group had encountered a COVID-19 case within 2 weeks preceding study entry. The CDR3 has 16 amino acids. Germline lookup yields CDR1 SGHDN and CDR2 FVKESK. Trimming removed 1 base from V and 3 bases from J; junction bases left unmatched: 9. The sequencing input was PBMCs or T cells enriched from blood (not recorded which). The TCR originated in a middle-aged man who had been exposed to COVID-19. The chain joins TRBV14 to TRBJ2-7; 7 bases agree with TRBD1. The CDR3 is CASSQGWDRAIYEQYF. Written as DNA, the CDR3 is TGTGCCAGCAGCCAAGGTTGGGACAGAGCAATCTACGAGCAGTACTTC.